This TCR beta chain was documented in a study of cytomegalovirus exposure and HLA in healthy donors (dated by TCRdb to 2016 to 2017). General notes on the study: In an earlier analysis of 450 to 750 of the donors, around 290 Gb of sequence data and approximately 120 million unique TCR beta sequences from about 190 million T cells were reported. An early release covering roughly 640 HLA-typed donors comprised about 300 gigabases of sequencing data and around 86 million unique TCR sequences. Among the approximately 430 genotyped donors, around 81% belonged to the genetic ancestry cluster associated with self-reported Caucasian donors. The study aimed to test whether signatures of past pathogen exposure could be identified by cataloging public T cell receptors. Using immunosequencing, the study profiled T cell repertoires from around 680 subjects and related those repertoires to cytomegalovirus serostatus. A separate validation cohort of approximately 130 different subjects was used in addition to the approximately 670-subject first cohort. To predict cytomegalovirus infection status, the study combined high-throughput TCR immunosequencing, statistical association of individual TCRs with disease status, and machine learning. To study patterns of TCR occurrence, a later analysis re-analyzed previously published TCR beta repertoires from 650 to 750 donors and added high-resolution HLA genotyping. Rather than drawing on any new phenotypic data, the later analysis identified candidate immune exposures from TCR beta sequences and the way those sequences occurred across donors. In an earlier analysis of about 590 of the donors, high-throughput TCR beta sequencing was used to judge whether each TCR beta V gene segment behaved as functional or pseudogenic. Donor age, sex, ethnicity and CMV serostatus were compiled alongside the repertoire data. A later genetic analysis used genome-wide SNP genotypes for about 65% of the roughly 670 donors, treating that subset as a discovery cohort. All discovery cohort repertoires had been generated using a single sequencing platform. Both class I and class II loci were covered by HLA typing, at four-digit resolution. Typing coverage varied by locus: about 620-630 donors for A, B, C, DRB1 and DQB1; some 520 for DQA1; some 610 for DPA1; around 490 for DPB1. A handful of DR-DQ haplotypes were handled as single units for association and clustering because linkage in the cohort was strong. Across around 400 genotyped donors of the cohort, an average of approximately 220,000 unique TCR beta nucleotide sequences per donor were sequenced, and 15% to 20% of those sequences were non-productive. Study-level results and caveats: A further reported finding was that TCR beta sequences accurately predicted the HLA-A and HLA-B alleles for most subjects in the first cohort. Because HLA typing was missing for some donors at each locus, association tests included only the typed subset. A few of the identified cytomegalovirus-associated TCR beta chains were confirmed in vitro to be specific for cytomegalovirus antigens. When HLA alleles, especially DR and DQ, strongly co-occurred, attributing TCR associations to individual alleles was difficult. In a later analysis, TCR association rates were found to vary across HLA loci, with the most associated TCRs seen for DRB1 alleles and the fewest for HLA-C alleles. In a later genetic analysis, fewer N-insertions in productive TCRs were reported among donors in an Asian-associated ancestry cluster than the approximately 710-donor mean. Specific HLA alleles were associated with roughly 16,000 TCR beta sequences at a false discovery rate of 0.05 in a later analysis. A later analysis found that HLA-associated TCR beta chains were more clonally expanded and had lower generation probabilities than equally common non-associated chains. A later analysis reported that several top co-occurrence clusters appeared linked to parvovirus B19, influenza, CMV and Epstein-Barr virus. Around 16 rarely observed V segments, including chromosome 9 orphons, were excluded from the earlier analysis of about 610 of the donors because counts were too low. The only immune exposure information available for the cohort was CMV serostatus. Linkage disequilibrium might explain the correlated functional status among segregating V segments, but an unknown experimental factor could not be excluded. Cytomegalovirus status was reported to be diagnosed by the classifier with high specificity and sensitivity in both the original and validation cohorts. The presence/absence analyses assumed that sequencing depth was roughly uniform across donors, and that assumption may not be true. The authors suggested that the approach could potentially be extended to other disease states and immunological phenotypes. In the study, 150 to 200 TCR beta chains were listed as associated with cytomegalovirus. In an earlier analysis of 587 of the donors, most TCR beta V segments appeared in productive rearrangements about 87% or about 30% of the time, broadly matching IMGT annotations. V-gene and J-gene trimming of TCR beta chains was associated with a missense DCLRE1C variant in a later genetic analysis, and the association was replicated in an independent cohort. The cohort was sequenced for TCR beta chains only, and without alpha or paired-chain data the features that could be detected were limited. Some IMGT-functional V segments, including TRBV6-2 and TRBV6-3, could not be told apart with the 87-base-pair reads, so those segments were excluded. A group of highly shared sequence variants was considered likely to be a technical artifact of the sequencing pipeline. In a later analysis, most CMV-associated TCR beta chains were found to appear HLA-restricted, with HLA associations seemingly driven largely by CMV exposure. Most TCR sequences were observed very rarely across donors, whereas some public TCRs were present in many individuals.

This clone has just a few counts. What antigen it recognizes has not been identified. Base qualities are not at hand, and no much larger clone is one base apart. Library prep was done by the immunoSEQ multiplex PCR assay. The multiplex PCR relied on a mix of 60 forward primers for TCR Vbeta segments and 13 reverse primers for TCR Jbeta segments. A multiplex PCR assay on genomic DNA amplified the CDR3 region of rearranged TCR beta genes. The Illumina HiSeq System was used to sequence the amplified TCR beta libraries as 87-base-pair reads. Per the original workflow: A later analysis tallied 80 million to 95 million unique TCR beta chains across the 610 or so repertoires, and approximately 12 million of those chains were shared by two or more donors. Raw reads were error-corrected and collapsed into unique sequences with a nearest-neighbor algorithm that merged closely related sequences to remove PCR and sequencing errors. To assign V, D and J gene segments, CDR3 sequences were aligned to IMGT reference sequences. For a sequence to be retained, at least a six-nucleotide match to both a V gene segment and a J gene segment was required. A rearrangement counted as productive if the CDR3 had no stop codons and remained in frame with V and J, and every other rearrangement counted as non-productive. CDR3 was defined according to IMGT convention as the region running from the second conserved V-encoded cysteine to the conserved J-encoded phenylalanine. In an earlier analysis of roughly 610 of the donors, sequences lacking an unambiguous match to a single V gene segment were excluded. An earlier analysis of 587 of the donors classified V segments as functional when productive rearrangements were above 56.7% and as segregating when the standard deviation between donors was above 5%. A statistical classification framework was built to diagnose cytomegalovirus status from the catalog of TCR beta chain sequences. V and J gene assignment, in a later analysis, came from comparing TCR nucleotide sequences with IMGT/GENE-DB human TR gene sequences. A later analysis assigned CDR3 sequences and most-parsimonious VDJ recombination scenarios with the TCRdist pipeline. A later analysis defined each TCR beta chain by its CDR3 amino acid sequence plus V-gene family, and excluded reads lacking a unique V-gene family. To address suspected cross-contamination and a sequencing artifact, a later analysis removed roughly 640 highly shared, low-generation-probability nucleotide sequences. A later analysis calculated a clonal expansion index for each public chain from normalized within-repertoire ranks of inferred template counts. In a later analysis, generation probabilities were computed using a VDJ recombination model fitted to out-of-frame rearrangements, and the results were checked against IGoR. In a later analysis, hypergeometric tests were used to score TCR-TCR, TCR-HLA and TCR-CMV co-occurrence, with a repertoire-size bias correction applied to TCR pairs. False discovery rates were estimated in a later analysis by permuting HLA or CMV assignments 20 times. A later analysis grouped co-occurring TCRs with DBSCAN, adding TCRdist sequence similarity when clustering within HLA-allele-positive subsets. Repertoires with fewer than 30,000 or more than 120,000 public chains were left out of co-occurrence clustering, as were five repertoires with anomalous nucleotide sharing. Imported from immuneACCESS, the table was reduced by TCRdb to in-frame sequences with V and J called. These copies leave out some clones; in studies compared against another copy, an unresolved V gene accounts for under half, and the cause of the remainder is not known. V and J calls and clone size are given by that table; D and trimming were obtained from the DNA. The sample table contains about 200,000 clones; only one count was recorded for roughly 87% of them. The ten largest clones capture 0.9% to 1.2% of the sample.

The cohort was made up of 500 to 800 healthy bone marrow donors. At the time of sampling, all cohort members were nominally healthy, though unrecorded immune exposures were likely present. The donor was CMV seronegative and was included in the group of a few hundred seronegative cohort members. A peripheral blood sample was collected from each donor, and TCR beta sequencing was performed on peripheral blood mononuclear cells. The Qiagen DNeasy Blood Extraction Kit was used to extract genomic DNA from the blood cell samples. The CDR3, from cysteine to phenylalanine, totals 13 residues. The retained sequence is limited to the CDR3, 39 bases, with the frame set at the first base. The junction shows trimming of 3 bases on V and 5 bases on J, plus 9 bases between the germline ends. CDR1 is given as MNHNS and CDR2 as SASEGT, both from the germline V gene.

The source is a boy younger than 10 in good health and CMV-seronegative. Sequencing input: PBMCs. Here the chain combines TRBV6-1 and TRBJ2-3; the D gene identity is not certain. CDR3 region: CASSDWLVDTQYF. The DNA reads as follows: TGTGCCAGCAGTGACTGGCTTGTAGATACGCAGTATTTT.